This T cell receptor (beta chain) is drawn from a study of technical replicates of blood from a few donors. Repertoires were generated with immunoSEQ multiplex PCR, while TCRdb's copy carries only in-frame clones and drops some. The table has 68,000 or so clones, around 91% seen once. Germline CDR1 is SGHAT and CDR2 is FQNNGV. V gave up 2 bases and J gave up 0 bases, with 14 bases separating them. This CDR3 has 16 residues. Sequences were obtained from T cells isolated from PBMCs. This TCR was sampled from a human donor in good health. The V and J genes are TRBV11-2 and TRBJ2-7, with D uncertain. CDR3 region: CASSLFAASFSYEQYF. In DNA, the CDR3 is TGTGCCAGCAGCTTATTCGCAGCTAGTTTCTCCTACGAGCAGTACTTC.